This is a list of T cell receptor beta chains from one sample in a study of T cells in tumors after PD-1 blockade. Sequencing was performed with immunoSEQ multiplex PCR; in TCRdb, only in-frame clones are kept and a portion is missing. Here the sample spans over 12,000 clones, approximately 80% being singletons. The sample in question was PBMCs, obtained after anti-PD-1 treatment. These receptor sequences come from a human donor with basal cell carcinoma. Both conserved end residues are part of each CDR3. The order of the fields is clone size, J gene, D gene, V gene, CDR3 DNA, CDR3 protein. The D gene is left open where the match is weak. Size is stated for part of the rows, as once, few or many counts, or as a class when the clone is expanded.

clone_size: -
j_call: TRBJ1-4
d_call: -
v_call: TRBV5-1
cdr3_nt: TGCGCCAGCAGCTTGGACAGGGCTGAAAAACTGTTTTTT
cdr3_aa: CASSLDRAEKLFF

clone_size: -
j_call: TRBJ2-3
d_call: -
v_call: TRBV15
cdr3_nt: TGTGCCACCAGCTCTGGGGAGGTAGATACGCAGTATTTT
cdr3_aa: CATSSGEVDTQYF

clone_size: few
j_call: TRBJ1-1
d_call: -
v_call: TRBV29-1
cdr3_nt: TGCAGCGTTGAAGAAATTCGGGGAACTGAAGCTTTCTTT
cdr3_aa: CSVEEIRGTEAFF

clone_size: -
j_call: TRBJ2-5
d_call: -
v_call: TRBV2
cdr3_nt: TGTGCCACCAAAGGGACGGCGAACCAAGAGACCCAGTACTTC
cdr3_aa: CATKGTANQETQYF

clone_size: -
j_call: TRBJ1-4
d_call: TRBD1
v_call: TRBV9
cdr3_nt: TGTGCCAGCAGCACCGGGACAGGGAGAGAAAAACTGTTTTTT
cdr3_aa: CASSTGTGREKLFF

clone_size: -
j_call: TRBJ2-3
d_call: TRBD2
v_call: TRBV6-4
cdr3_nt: TGTGCCAGCAGTGACTCTGGCGGGGGGGCCGGAGATACGCAGTATTTT
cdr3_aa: CASSDSGGGAGDTQYF

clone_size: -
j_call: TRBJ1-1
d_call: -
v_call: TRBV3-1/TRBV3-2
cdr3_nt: TGTGCCAGCCGCAACTCCCCCAACACTGAAGCTTTCTTT
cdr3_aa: CASRNSPNTEAFF

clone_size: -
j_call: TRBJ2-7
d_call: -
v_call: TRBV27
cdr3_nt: TGTGCCAGCAGACATTATCAGGGGCCGGTGGACTTC
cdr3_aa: CASRHYQGPVDF

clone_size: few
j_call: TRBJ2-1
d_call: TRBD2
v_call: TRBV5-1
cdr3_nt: TGCGCCAGCAGCCTGGGAGGGCAGTCGGGGAATGAGCAGTTCTTC
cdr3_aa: CASSLGGQSGNEQFF

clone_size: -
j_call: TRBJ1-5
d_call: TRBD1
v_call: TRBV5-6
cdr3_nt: TGTGCCAGCAGCCCAGGGGGGACAGGGGATTATCAGCCCCAGCATTTT
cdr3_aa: CASSPGGTGDYQPQHF

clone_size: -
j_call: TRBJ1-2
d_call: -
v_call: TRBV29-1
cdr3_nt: TGCAGCGTTGATGGGCAGGGTGCCTATGGCTACACCTTC
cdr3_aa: CSVDGQGAYGYTF

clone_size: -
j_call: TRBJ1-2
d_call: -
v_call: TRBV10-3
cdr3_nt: TGTGCCATCAGTGAGTCGCCCGGCTATGGCTACACCTTC
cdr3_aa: CAISESPGYGYTF

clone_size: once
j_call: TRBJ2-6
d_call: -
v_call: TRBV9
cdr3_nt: TGTGCCAGCAGCGCGGGCAACTCTGGGGCCAACGTCCTGACTTTC
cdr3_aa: CASSAGNSGANVLTF

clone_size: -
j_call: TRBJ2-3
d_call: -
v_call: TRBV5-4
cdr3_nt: TGTGCCAGCAGCTTGGGATCTCGGAGAGGAACAGATACGCAGTATTTT
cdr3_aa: CASSLGSRRGTDTQYF

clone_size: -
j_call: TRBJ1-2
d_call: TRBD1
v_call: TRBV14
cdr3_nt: TGTGCCAGCAGCCAGTCCGGGACAGGGGGAGCTTTCAACTATGGCTACACCTTC
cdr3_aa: CASSQSGTGGAFNYGYTF

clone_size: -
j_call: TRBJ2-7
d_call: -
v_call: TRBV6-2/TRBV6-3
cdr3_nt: TGTGCCAGCAGTTACTCGGAGGATTCCTACGAGCAGTACTTC
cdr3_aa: CASSYSEDSYEQYF

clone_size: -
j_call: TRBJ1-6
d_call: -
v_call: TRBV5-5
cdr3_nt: TGTGCCAGCAGCCCGGGACCGCTTAATTCACCCCTCCACTTT
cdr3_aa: CASSPGPLNSPLHF

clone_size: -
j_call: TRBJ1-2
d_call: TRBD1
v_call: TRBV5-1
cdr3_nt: TGCGCCAGCAGCTCGACAGGGGCGCGGGATGGCTACACCTTC
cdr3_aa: CASSSTGARDGYTF